This TCR beta chain was profiled in a study of Graves' ophthalmopathy and Graves' hyperthyroidism. Findings and caveats of the study: A model of 13 signatures distinguished ophthalmopathy from stable hyperthyroidism at roughly 87% sensitivity and about 80% specificity.

The TCR beta CDR3 regions underwent amplification from RNA transcripts. The library came from an HTBI-primed first-round RT-PCR and a second-round multiplex PCR. Via MiXCR, TCRdb re-called the multiplex PCR reads, giving one row per CDR3 protein. The sample lists about 480,000 distinct CDR3 sequences, roughly an eighth occurring once. This CDR3 region has 15 residues. The germline V gene has CDR1 SGDLS and CDR2 YYNGEE. V gave up 4 bases and J gave up 2 bases, with 16 bases separating them. Disease in donors with ophthalmopathy had moderate-to-severe activity, CAS ≥3, NOSPECS ≥4 and under 3 months' duration. Turning to this clonotype: Its matching antigen is unknown.

The clonotype originates from a woman between 25 and 40 years old with Graves' ophthalmopathy. The chain has TRBV9 and TRBJ2-7; D tentatively fits TRBD1 or TRBD2 (6 bases each). Input material: blood. The CDR3 DNA is TGTGCCAGCAGCTCGGGGGCAGGTCCTACCTACGAGCAGTACTTC. This gives the protein CASSSGAGPTYEQYF.